These 18 T cell receptor beta chains were all obtained from the same sample, sequenced in a study of PD-L1 blockade in urothelial cancer. Assay used: immunoSEQ multiplex PCR; TCRdb lists only in-frame clones, some missing. This sample yields around 66,000 clones, of which about nine tenths are seen a single time; over 9% belongs to the top ten. The time point here: peripheral blood 6 weeks after treatment start. The material was PBMCs, obtained around atezolizumab (anti-PD-L1) treatment. These receptors came from a man aged 55 to 70 with urothelial cancer.

This clone was seen once. The chain employs TRBV7-6 and TRBJ2-3, with 9 bases fitting TRBD2. This CDR3 contains 16 residues. With V trimmed by 5 bases and J by 0 bases, 6 bases remained unmatched. The germline gives CDR1 SGHVS, CDR2 FNYEAQ. Here the CDR3 DNA reads TGTGCCAGCAGCCGGCGACTAGCGGAAAGCACAGATACGCAGTATTTT. Protein sequence: CASSRRLAESTDTQYF.

This sequence joins TRBV9 and TRBJ2-1; possibly TRBD2 for D (6 bases). CDR1 is SGDLS and CDR2 is YYNGEE in the germline V gene. Trimming shortened V by 0 bases and J by 9 bases, and 7 bases separated the two germline ends. The CDR3 covers 12 residues. The CDR3: CASSVVGGEQFF. DNA of the CDR3: TGTGCCAGCAGCGTAGTGGGGGGTGAGCAGTTCTTC.

The count of this clone is one. The rearrangement links TRBV5-4 to TRBJ1-3; 8 nucleotides align to TRBD1. The CDR3 is made up of 15 amino acids. From germline, CDR1 is SGHNT and CDR2 YYREEE (reference sequence). J lost 3 bases, V lost 4 bases, and 6 bases had no gene match. The CDR3 reads CASSVPGGVGNTIYF. In DNA form, the CDR3 reads TGTGCCAGCAGCGTTCCAGGGGGCGTTGGAAACACCATATATTTT.

This clone was found a few times. The chain combines TRBV7-2 with TRBJ2-7, with TRBD2 as a possible D gene (5 bases). The ends were cut back, 0 bases at V and 6 bases at J, with 6 bases in the middle. The germline V gene has CDR1 SGHTA and CDR2 FQGNSA. The CDR3 extends over 12 amino acids. CDR3 amino acids: CASSLAAGEQYF. CDR3 DNA: TGTGCCAGCAGCTTAGCGGCGGGCGAGCAGTACTTC.

This clone was detected once. The chain couples TRBV28 to TRBJ2-5; D might be TRBD2 (6 bases). The CDR3 covers 14 residues. The V gene's germline CDR1 is MDHEN and CDR2 SYDVKM. V was trimmed by 5 bases and J by 6 bases, leaving 16 bases between them. CDR3 residues: CASSPLLAGQTQYF. CDR3 coding DNA: TGTGCCAGCAGTCCCCTACTAGCTGGTCAGACCCAGTACTTC. Based on the CDR3 plus reference TRBV28 and TRBJ2-5, the full variable domain is DVKVTQSSRYLVKRTGEKVFLECVQDMDHENMFWYRQDPGLGLRLIYFSYDVKMKEKGDIPEGYSVSREKKERFSLILESASTNQTSMYLCASSPLLAGQTQYFGPGTRLLVL.

This rearrangement joins TRBV5-1 to TRBJ2-2; maybe TRBD2 (7 bases). Per germline, CDR1 SGHRS and CDR2 YFSETQ. Between the trimmed V and J ends, which lost 6 bases and 3 bases, there was a span of 15 bases. This CDR3 is 15 amino acids long. CDR3 amino acids: CASTQAGGHTGELFF. The CDR3 nucleotides read TGCGCCAGCACCCAGGCCGGGGGGCACACCGGGGAGCTGTTTTTT.

This chain links TRBV9 with TRBJ1-1; 7 bases agree with TRBD1. CDR3 length: 13 amino acids. V trimming: 3 bases; J trimming: 4 bases; junction bases outside the gene matches: 3. Looked up from germline, CDR1 is SGDLS and CDR2 is YYNGEE. The CDR3 DNA follows: TGTGCCAGCAGCGCAGAGGGGGCCACTGAAGCTTTCTTT. It yields the protein CASSAEGATEAFF.

The chain employs TRBV21-1 and TRBJ1-6. TRBV21-1 is a pseudogene locus. CDR3 size: 14 residues. CDR3 sequence reads: CASSKALGGLPLHF. For the CDR3, the DNA is TGTGCCAGCAGCAAAGCGCTGGGGGGTCTACCCCTCCACTTT.

The V call is TRBV20-1, the J call TRBJ1-4; weak D call: TRBD1 (5 bases). CDR1 is DFQATT and CDR2 is SNEGSKA in the germline V gene (reference sequence). V lost 5 bases and J lost 8, with 9 bases in between. This CDR3 region has 11 residues. CDR3 coding DNA: TGCAGTGCTGGGCGGGGCGAAAAACTGTTTTTT. Residues: CSAGRGEKLFF.

This clone has a single count. CDR3 in amino acids: CASSLGAGGEQYF. The DNA for the CDR3 is TGTGCCAGCAGCTTAGGGGCAGGGGGCGAGCAGTACTTC. This sequence joins TRBV11-3 and TRBJ2-7; 7 bases agree with TRBD1. The V and J ends lost 1 base and 6 bases, in that order; junction bases with no gene match: 3. Germline V CDR1 and CDR2: SGHNT, YENEEA. This CDR3 has 13 amino acids.

V gene TRBV7-8 combines with J gene TRBJ2-3; D is possibly TRBD2 (6 bases). CDR3 length: 16 amino acids. Looked up from germline, CDR1 is SGHVS and CDR2 is FQNEAQ. The V end lost 5 bases, the J end lost 0 bases, and 15 bases lay between the germline ends. The CDR3, as DNA: TGTGCCAGCAGCAGAGAAGCGGGCTCTAGCACAGATACGCAGTATTTT. It is translated as CASSREAGSSTDTQYF.

The chain joins TRBV29-1 to TRBJ1-3, with a weak D call TRBD1 (5 bases). The CDR3 sequence is 12 residues long. V was trimmed by 2 bases and J by 8 bases, leaving 10 bases between them. Germline V gene sequence: CDR1 SQVTM, CDR2 ANQGSEA. The DNA of the CDR3 is TGCAGCGTTGAACAGGGTTTGGACACCATATATTTT. Translation gives CSVEQGLDTIYF.

V is TRBV11-3 and J is TRBJ2-7; 8 bases agree with TRBD1. The CDR3 consists of 18 residues. Germline values: CDR1 SGHNT, CDR2 YENEEA. Germline trimming cut 5 bases from V and 0 bases from J; bases unmatched to any gene: 15. DNA for the CDR3: TGTGCCAGCAGCCCCAGGGGGTATGGACAGGGATACTCCTACGAGCAGTACTTC. It yields the protein CASSPRGYGQGYSYEQYF.

The chain links TRBV30 to TRBJ2-3; D is unresolved. The V and J ends lost 0 bases and 2 bases respectively, with 9 bases between them. CDR3 length equals 14 residues. The germline CDR1 and CDR2 sequences are GTSNPN and SVGIG (reference sequence). The CDR3 spells CAWSVGFTTDTQYF. In nucleotides, the CDR3 is TGTGCCTGGAGTGTCGGTTTCACCACAGATACGCAGTATTTT.

The V gene is TRBV5-1, the J gene TRBJ2-7, with TRBD1 identical over 9 bases. The CDR3 has 14 residues. CDR1 is SGHRS and CDR2 is YFSETQ in the germline V gene. V dropped 4 bases and J dropped 5; count of bases not matched to a gene: 7. Here the CDR3 DNA reads TGCGCCAGCAGCCCAAGACAGGGGGTCGACGAGCAGTACTTC. Amino acid sequence: CASSPRQGVDEQYF.

The genes are TRBV25-1 and TRBJ2-1; TRBD2 matches at 8 bases. Per germline, CDR1 MGHDK and CDR2 SYGVNS. The J segment lost 4 bases and the V segment lost 6 bases, leaving 2 bases of the junction unmatched. The length of the CDR3 is 13 residues. CDR3 loop: CASSTSGYNEQFF. In DNA, the CDR3 is TGTGCCAGCAGCACTAGCGGTTACAATGAGCAGTTCTTC.

The chain has TRBV5-4 and TRBJ2-1; 7 bases are a match to TRBD1. The CDR3 sequence is 16 residues long. Unmatched junction bases numbered 4, after V lost 0 bases and J lost 1 base. The germline gives CDR1 SGHNT, CDR2 YYREEE (reference sequence). The CDR3 sequence: CASSLEQGWSYNEQFF. As DNA, the CDR3 is TGTGCCAGCAGCTTGGAACAGGGGTGGTCCTACAATGAGCAGTTCTTC.

This clone was recorded only once. The chain joins TRBV10-3 to TRBJ2-5; 9 bases are a match to TRBD2. Germline V lookup: CDR1 ENHRY, CDR2 SYGVKD. V trimming: 0 bases; J trimming: 6 bases; junction bases outside the gene matches: 5. CDR3 length: 15 residues. In nucleotides, the CDR3 is TGTGCCATCAGTGAGTCCAGGCGGGAGGGCCAGACCCAGTACTTC. This codes for CAISESRREGQTQYF.